The clone carrying this T cell receptor (beta chain) ranks as medium-sized (0.01 to 0.1%) in terms of frequency. Its antigen is currently unknown. TRB was amplified by touch-down multiplex PCR, primer pools A and B combined. TCRdb processed the multiplex PCR reads again and assigns one entry to each CDR3 protein, with no DNA. Here the sample table reports 1,500 to 2,500 distinct CDR3 sequences. TRB amplification used approximately 250 ng of peripheral blood genomic DNA. This sample is part of a study of T cell clusters in autoimmune cytopenias. General study points: TRB repertoire shifts in secondary cytopenia and chronic lymphocytic leukemia mostly reflected lymphoma, not autoimmunity. Comparing secondary cytopenia with chronic lymphocytic leukemia showed no cluster-lack signature, apparently masked by lymphoma repertoire.

CDR3 length equals 14 residues. The data were also submitted as part of a second study, on T cell repertoires in aging, cancer and after chemotherapy. That report adds: Donor ages fell into six groups from 30 or younger up to 70 or older. In healthy donors, age-related TCR diversity loss mainly reflected lost richness.

This chain links TRBV12-3 or TRBV12-4 with TRBJ1-5. The specimen was peripheral blood. The sequence was obtained from a human donor in good health. This CDR3 is CASSFSRGEQPQHF.